Listed below are T cell receptor beta chains from one sample, sequenced in a study of cytomegalovirus exposure and HLA in healthy donors. The data were produced by immunoSEQ multiplex PCR, yet TCRdb's version contains in-frame clones alone and is incomplete. The profile covers more than 100,000 clones, with more than 70% appearing a single time and 1.4% to 1.5% taken by the ten largest. Sequencing was done on a sample of PBMCs. The receptors derive from a man aged 25 to 40 in good health and CMV-seronegative. Both conserved end residues are part of each CDR3. Fields, in order: D gene, J gene, V gene, clone size, CDR3 protein, CDR3 DNA. D genes are given only for firm matches. Clone size appears in some rows only: once, few, many, or a class for an expanded clone.

d_gene: .
j_gene: TRBJ2-7
v_gene: TRBV4-1
abundance: .
CDR3aa: CASSQEGGLRSYEQYF
CDR3nt: TGCGCCAGCAGCCAAGAAGGCGGACTACGCTCCTACGAGCAGTACTTC

d_gene: .
j_gene: TRBJ1-3
v_gene: TRBV10-2
abundance: .
CDR3aa: CASAGGWGNTIYF
CDR3nt: TGCGCCAGCGCCGGGGGTTGGGGAAACACCATATATTTT

d_gene: TRBD1
j_gene: TRBJ1-2
v_gene: TRBV18
abundance: .
CDR3aa: CASSPRTGADYGYTF
CDR3nt: TGTGCCAGCTCACCCCGGACAGGGGCGGACTATGGCTACACCTTC

d_gene: TRBD1
j_gene: TRBJ1-2
v_gene: TRBV19
abundance: many
CDR3aa: CASSIPTGTGNYGYTF
CDR3nt: TGTGCCAGTAGTATACCCACCGGGACAGGGAACTATGGCTACACCTTC

d_gene: .
j_gene: TRBJ1-1
v_gene: TRBV5-1
abundance: .
CDR3aa: CASSLQGGIMAFF
CDR3nt: TGCGCCAGCAGCTTACAGGGAGGGATCATGGCTTTCTTT

d_gene: .
j_gene: TRBJ2-7
v_gene: TRBV10-2
abundance: .
CDR3aa: CASSPQPTYEQYF
CDR3nt: TGCGCCAGCAGTCCTCAACCCACTTACGAGCAGTACTTC

d_gene: TRBD1
j_gene: TRBJ1-1
v_gene: TRBV18
abundance: .
CDR3aa: CASSPLGQGLNTEAFF
CDR3nt: TGTGCCAGCTCACCATTGGGACAGGGGTTGAACACTGAAGCTTTCTTT

d_gene: .
j_gene: TRBJ2-3
v_gene: TRBV5-1
abundance: .
CDR3aa: CASSVDTTDTQYF
CDR3nt: TGCGCCAGCAGCGTAGACACCACAGATACGCAGTATTTT

d_gene: TRBD2
j_gene: TRBJ2-5
v_gene: TRBV11-2
abundance: .
CDR3aa: CASSLDEQVGGNF
CDR3nt: TGTGCCAGCAGCTTAGATGAACAGGTGGGGGGGAACTTC

d_gene: TRBD2
j_gene: TRBJ2-1
v_gene: TRBV7-9
abundance: .
CDR3aa: CASSFSQGLSSYNEQFF
CDR3nt: TGTGCCAGCAGCTTCTCCCAGGGACTATCCTCCTACAATGAGCAGTTCTTC

d_gene: TRBD1
j_gene: TRBJ2-1
v_gene: TRBV9
abundance: .
CDR3aa: CASSVRTGGKNNEQFF
CDR3nt: TGTGCCAGCAGCGTCCGGACAGGGGGGAAGAACAATGAGCAGTTCTTC

d_gene: .
j_gene: TRBJ1-1
v_gene: TRBV9
abundance: .
CDR3aa: CASSVRALRDTEAFF
CDR3nt: TGTGCCAGCAGCGTTCGTGCCTTGAGGGACACTGAAGCTTTCTTT

d_gene: .
j_gene: TRBJ2-7
v_gene: TRBV11-2
abundance: .
CDR3aa: CASSFLLDEQYF
CDR3nt: TGTGCCAGCAGCTTTCTTCTCGACGAGCAGTACTTC

d_gene: .
j_gene: TRBJ2-7
v_gene: TRBV2
abundance: .
CDR3aa: CASSGVGASEQYF
CDR3nt: TGTGCCAGCAGTGGTGTGGGGGCGTCCGAGCAGTACTTC

d_gene: TRBD2
j_gene: TRBJ2-3
v_gene: TRBV10-3
abundance: .
CDR3aa: CAISEREATDTQYF
CDR3nt: TGTGCCATCAGTGAGCGGGAGGCCACAGATACGCAGTATTTT

d_gene: TRBD1
j_gene: TRBJ1-4
v_gene: TRBV7-9
abundance: .
CDR3aa: CASSLSGQANEKLFF
CDR3nt: TGTGCCAGCAGCTTATCGGGACAGGCTAATGAAAAACTGTTTTTT

d_gene: TRBD2
j_gene: TRBJ2-1
v_gene: TRBV6-5
abundance: .
CDR3aa: CASALAGIVNEQFF
CDR3nt: TGTGCCAGCGCTCTAGCGGGGATAGTAAATGAGCAGTTCTTC

d_gene: .
j_gene: TRBJ2-1
v_gene: TRBV27
abundance: .
CDR3aa: CASSPLGGANEQFF
CDR3nt: TGTGCCAGCAGCCCGCTAGGCGGGGCCAATGAGCAGTTCTTC